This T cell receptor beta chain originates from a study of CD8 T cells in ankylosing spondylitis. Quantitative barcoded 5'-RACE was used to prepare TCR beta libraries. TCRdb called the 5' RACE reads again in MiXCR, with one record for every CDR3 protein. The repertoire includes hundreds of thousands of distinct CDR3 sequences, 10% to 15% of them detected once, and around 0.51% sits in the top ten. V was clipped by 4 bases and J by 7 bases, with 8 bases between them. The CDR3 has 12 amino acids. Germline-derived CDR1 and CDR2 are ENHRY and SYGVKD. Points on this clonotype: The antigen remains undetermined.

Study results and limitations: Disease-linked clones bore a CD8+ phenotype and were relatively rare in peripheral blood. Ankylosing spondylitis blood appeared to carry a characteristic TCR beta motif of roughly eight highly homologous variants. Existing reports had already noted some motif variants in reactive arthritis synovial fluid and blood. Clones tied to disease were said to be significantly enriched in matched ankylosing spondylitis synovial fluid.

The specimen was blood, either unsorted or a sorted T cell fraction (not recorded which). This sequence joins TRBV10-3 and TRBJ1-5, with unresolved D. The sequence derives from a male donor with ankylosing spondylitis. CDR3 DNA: TGTGCCATCAGTGCCGTGGGGCAGCCCCAGCATTTT. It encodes CAISAVGQPQHF.